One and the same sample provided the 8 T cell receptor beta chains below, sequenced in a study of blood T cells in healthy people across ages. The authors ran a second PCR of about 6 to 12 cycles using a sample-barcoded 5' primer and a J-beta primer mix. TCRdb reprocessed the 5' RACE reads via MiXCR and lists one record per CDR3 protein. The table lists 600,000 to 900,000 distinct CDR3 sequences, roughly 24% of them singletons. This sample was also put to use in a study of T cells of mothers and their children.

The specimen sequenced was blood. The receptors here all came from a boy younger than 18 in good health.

The CDR3 DNA sequence: TGTGCCAGCAGCCAAACAGGGGCGCAGTACTTC. Translating gives CASSQTGAQYF. The rearrangement uses TRBV3-1 and TRBJ2-7, with 7 bases lining up with TRBD1. Trimming removed 2 bases from V and 9 bases from J; junction bases left unmatched: 1. This CDR3 spans 11 amino acids. CDR1 is LGHDT, CDR2 YNNKEL, per germline (reference sequence).

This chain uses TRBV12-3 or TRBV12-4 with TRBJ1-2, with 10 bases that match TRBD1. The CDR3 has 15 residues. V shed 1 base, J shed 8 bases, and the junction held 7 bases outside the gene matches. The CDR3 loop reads CASSLGPGQGIGYTF. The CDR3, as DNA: TGTGCCAGCAGTTTAGGACCGGGACAGGGGATCGGCTACACCTTC.

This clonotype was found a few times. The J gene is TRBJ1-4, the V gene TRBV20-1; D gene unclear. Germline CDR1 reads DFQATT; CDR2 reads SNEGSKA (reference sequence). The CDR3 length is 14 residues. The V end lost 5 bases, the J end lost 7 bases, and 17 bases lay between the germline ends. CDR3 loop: CSAPIQVGGEKLFF. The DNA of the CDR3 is TGCAGTGCTCCAATCCAGGTCGGCGGTGAAAAACTGTTTTTT.

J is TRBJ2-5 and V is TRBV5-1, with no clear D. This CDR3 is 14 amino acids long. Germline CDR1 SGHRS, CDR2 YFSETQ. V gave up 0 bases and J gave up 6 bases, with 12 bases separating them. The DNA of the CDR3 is TGCGCCAGCAGCTTGGCGATAGAATTTAAGACCCAGTACTTC. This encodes CASSLAIEFKTQYF.

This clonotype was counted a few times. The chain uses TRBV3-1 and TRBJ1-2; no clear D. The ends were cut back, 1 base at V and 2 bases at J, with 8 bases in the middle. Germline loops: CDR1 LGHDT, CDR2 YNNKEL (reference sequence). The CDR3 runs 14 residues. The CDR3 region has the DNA TGTGCCAGCAGCCAAGCGGAGGGAAACTATGGCTACACCTTC. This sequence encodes CASSQAEGNYGYTF.

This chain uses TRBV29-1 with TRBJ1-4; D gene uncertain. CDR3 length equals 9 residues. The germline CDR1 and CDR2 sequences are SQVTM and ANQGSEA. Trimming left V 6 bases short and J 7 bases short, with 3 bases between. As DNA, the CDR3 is TGCAGCGTAGGTGAAAAACTGTTTTTT. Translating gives CSVGEKLFF.

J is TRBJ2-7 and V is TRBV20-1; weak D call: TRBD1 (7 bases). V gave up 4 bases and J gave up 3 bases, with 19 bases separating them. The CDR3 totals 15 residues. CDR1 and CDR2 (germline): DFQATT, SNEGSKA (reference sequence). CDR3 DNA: TGCAGTGCTACCACCGGGGGAAGGGGGCTCTACGAGCAGTACTTC. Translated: CSATTGGRGLYEQYF.

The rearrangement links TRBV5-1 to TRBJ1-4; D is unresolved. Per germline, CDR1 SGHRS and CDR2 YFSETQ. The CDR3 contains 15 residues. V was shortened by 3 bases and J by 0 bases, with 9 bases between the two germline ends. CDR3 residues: CASSSSRSTNEKLFF. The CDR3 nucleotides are TGCGCCAGCAGCTCCTCCAGGTCAACTAATGAAAAACTGTTTTTT.